Below, 7 T cell receptor beta chains from the same sample are listed, as sequenced in a study of T cell repertoires in cytomegalovirus infection. One entry per CDR3 protein results from TCRdb running MiXCR on the reads. The sample has about 340,000 distinct CDR3 sequences; about 29% are singletons. These receptors' antigens are unknown. This sample comprised cultured PBMCs, obtained from culture after CMV antigen stimulation. These receptors all stem from a human donor in good health (CMV status not recorded). Some clones in this sample may be carry-over from other donors' samples.

This clonotype occurred a few times. CDR3 sequence reads: CASSPSISGEEKLFF. The CDR3 region has the DNA TGTGCCAGCAGTCCCTCTATATCGGGGGAGGAAAAACTGTTTTTT. The chain couples TRBV12-3 or TRBV12-4 to TRBJ1-4, with D perhaps TRBD1 (5 bases). This CDR3 region has 15 residues. Deletions cut 5 bases from V and 8 bases from J, with 18 bases between.

The chain couples TRBV10-3 to TRBJ1-1, with a possible D match to TRBD1 (6 bases). Germline CDR1 reads ENHRY; CDR2 reads SYGVKD. V lost 6 bases and J 2 bases, leaving 10 bases between the germline ends. The CDR3 is 13 amino acids. The CDR3 is CAIRDSGNTEAFF. CDR3 DNA: TGTGCCATCAGGGACAGCGGTAACACTGAAGCTTTCTTT.

Only one count was recorded for this clonotype. V usage is TRBV10-3 and J usage is TRBJ2-1; no firm D call. CDR3 length: 12 residues. Germline CDR1 and CDR2: ENHRY and SYGVKD. V shed 3 bases and J shed 5 bases, with 5 bases lying between them. The DNA for the CDR3 is TGTGCCATCAGTGACTGGGACAATGAGCAGTTCTTC. It is translated as CAISDWDNEQFF.

The rearrangement uses TRBV6-5 and TRBJ2-5, with D tentatively TRBD2 (7 bases). CDR1 MNHEY and CDR2 SVGAGI come from the germline V gene. The CDR3 has 19 residues. With 2 bases removed from V and 5 bases from J, the gap between germline ends came to 27 bases. In DNA, the CDR3 is TGTGCCAGCAGTTACCAGGATGGGGGGACACGGGGGGTACAGGAGACCCAGTACTTC. It specifies CASSYQDGGTRGVQETQYF.

This clonotype was observed a handful of times. The chain joins TRBV28 to TRBJ1-5; TRBD1 aligns across 10 bases. Germline V gene data show CDR1 as MDHEN and CDR2 as SYDVKM. Germline trimming cut 6 bases from V and 6 bases from J; bases unmatched to any gene: 8. The CDR3 is made up of 15 amino acids. Here the CDR3 reads CASRRQGAKGQPQHF. CDR3 DNA sequence: TGTGCCAGCAGGAGACAGGGGGCGAAAGGTCAGCCCCAGCATTTT.

This clonotype is medium-sized. This chain uses TRBV7-2 with TRBJ2-5; 9 bases map to TRBD2. The length of the CDR3 is 16 residues. J lost 5 bases, V lost 5 bases, and 12 bases had no gene match. Germline CDR1 is SGHTA and CDR2 is FQGNSA. CDR3 loop: CASSPGGGGAWETQYF. In DNA, the CDR3 is TGTGCCAGCAGCCCTGGAGGCGGGGGGGCCTGGGAGACCCAGTACTTC.

The rearrangement uses TRBV6-1 and TRBJ1-2; D perhaps matches TRBD1 (6 bases). V lost 4 bases and J lost 7, with 19 bases in between. CDR3 length: 15 amino acids. Germline-derived CDR1 and CDR2 are MNHNS and SASEGT. CDR3 residues: CASSVLQGEGSGYTF. The CDR3 DNA reads as TGTGCCAGCAGTGTGTTACAGGGCGAAGGTAGTGGCTACACCTTC.